These 27 T cell receptor beta chains share one sample of origin, sequenced in a study of cytomegalovirus exposure and HLA in healthy donors (dated by TCRdb to about 2017). Preparation of the library involved the immunoSEQ multiplex PCR assay. For the multiplex PCR, a mixture combining 60 forward primers for TCR Vbeta segments and 13 reverse primers for TCR Jbeta segments was used. TCRdb obtained this table from immuneACCESS and retained in-frame rearrangements with V and J assigned. These tables miss some clones; where compared with another copy, unresolved V genes account for less than half of the shortfall, and the remainder is unexplained. The sample table holds roughly 200,000 clones, of which around 80% were seen once. The ten largest clones add up to 3% to 4.5% of the sample. Sequencing was carried out using PBMCs. The receptors shown here come from a woman between 55 and 75 years old in good health and CMV-seropositive.

The gene calls are TRBV5-1 and TRBJ1-4; TRBD1 matches at 7 bases. The CDR3 covers 16 residues. V gave up 6 bases and J gave up 0 bases; unmatched junction bases: 8. Germline V gene data show CDR1 as SGHRS and CDR2 as YFSETQ. The CDR3 nucleotides read TGCGCCAGCACCCCAGGGGGAGGTGCAACTAATGAAAAACTGTTTTTT. Residues: CASTPGGGATNEKLFF.

This clone was observed a few times. The J gene is TRBJ2-7, the V gene TRBV6-6; tentative D call: TRBD2 (6 bases). The CDR3 runs 12 residues. CDR1 is MNHNY and CDR2 is SVGAGI in the germline V gene (reference sequence). V lost 4 bases to trimming and J lost 11 bases, with 15 bases between them. As DNA, the CDR3 is TGTGCCAGCAGTTTCGGGGGTTCTCAGGAGTACTTC. Translating gives CASSFGGSQEYF.

This chain links TRBV7-6 with TRBJ2-5, with D possibly being TRBD2 (6 bases). This CDR3 is built from 13 residues. Trimming stripped 5 bases from V and 5 bases from J, with 12 bases between. Germline-derived CDR1 and CDR2 are SGHVS and FNYEAQ. CDR3 protein: CASSRDFGETQYF. The CDR3 DNA is TGTGCCAGCAGCCGGGACTTCGGGGAGACCCAGTACTTC.

The J gene is TRBJ2-3, the V gene TRBV15; D call uncertain. The CDR3 is made up of 14 amino acids. CDR1 is LNHNV and CDR2 is YYDKDF in the germline V gene (reference sequence). With 5 bases removed from V and 4 bases from J, the gap between germline ends came to 13 bases. The chain's CDR3 is CATSAPRSSDTQYF. CDR3 bases: TGTGCCACCAGCGCCCCTAGGTCCTCAGATACGCAGTATTTT.

This chain connects TRBV27 to TRBJ2-5; TRBD1 matches 10 bases. The trim removed 5 bases at V and 8 bases at J, leaving 11 bases unmatched. Germline CDR1 reads MNHEY; CDR2 reads SMNVEV (reference sequence). This CDR3 comprises 15 residues. In DNA, the CDR3 is TGTGCCAGCAGTCCTAGACAGGGGGCGGAAGGTACCCAGTACTTC. It codes for CASSPRQGAEGTQYF.

The chain is built from TRBV20-1 and TRBJ2-5; possibly TRBD2 for D (5 bases). The CDR3 extends over 11 amino acids. Germline CDR1 is DFQATT and CDR2 is SNEGSKA (reference sequence). Trimming pared 1 base from V and 5 bases from J, leaving 5 bases between. CDR3 region: CSARGGETQYF. CDR3 in DNA: TGCAGTGCTAGAGGAGGGGAGACCCAGTACTTC.

This clone was picked up a small number of times. The chain links TRBV19 to TRBJ1-2; D is possibly TRBD1 (6 bases). This CDR3 spans 16 amino acids. V was cut by 0 bases and J by 6 bases, with 17 bases left in between. Germline V gene sequence: CDR1 LNHDA, CDR2 SQIVND (reference sequence). CDR3 region: CASSIDHFVRGNGYTF. For the CDR3, the DNA is TGTGCCAGTAGTATAGATCACTTTGTCAGGGGTAATGGCTACACCTTC.

The chain has TRBV4-2 and TRBJ1-1, with D perhaps TRBD1 (6 bases). The germline V and J ends were trimmed by 1 base and 1 base, with 10 bases remaining between them. CDR3 length: 15 amino acids. Per germline, CDR1 LGHNA and CDR2 YNFKEQ. The CDR3 sequence is CASSQATGWNTEAFF. CDR3 nucleotide sequence: TGTGCCAGCAGCCAAGCGACAGGATGGAACACTGAAGCTTTCTTT.

The chain is built from TRBV30 and TRBJ1-1, with 8 nucleotides matching TRBD1. Germline V CDR1 and CDR2: GTSNPN, SVGIG (reference sequence). With V trimmed by 4 bases and J by 4 bases, 5 bases remained unmatched. The CDR3 extends over 13 amino acids. This CDR3 reads CAWNGQGSTEAFF. The DNA of the CDR3 is TGTGCCTGGAACGGACAGGGAAGCACTGAAGCTTTCTTT.

This chain uses TRBV30 with TRBJ1-2, with D hard to call. With 4 bases removed from V and 2 bases from J, the gap between germline ends came to 14 bases. The CDR3 covers 14 residues. Per germline, CDR1 GTSNPN and CDR2 SVGIG (reference sequence). This CDR3 reads CAWNTARGNYGYTF. The CDR3 nucleotides are TGTGCCTGGAACACAGCCCGTGGGAACTATGGCTACACCTTC.

The V gene is TRBV5-1, the J gene TRBJ2-5; 16 bases are a match to TRBD2. V shed 3 bases, J shed 2 bases, and the junction held 1 base outside the gene matches. CDR3 size: 16 residues. Germline V CDR1 and CDR2: SGHRS, YFSETQ. The CDR3 is CASSSGLAGGQETQYF. CDR3 sequence (DNA): TGCGCCAGCAGCTCGGGACTAGCGGGGGGGCAAGAGACCCAGTACTTC.

In DNA form, the CDR3 reads TGTGCCTGGAGTTCAAAGCGGGAGAAGTTCAATGAGCAGTTCTTC. Its protein is CAWSSKREKFNEQFF. The gene calls are TRBV30 and TRBJ2-1, with 8 bases matching TRBD2. The CDR3 contains 15 residues. The ends lost 2 bases at V and 6 bases at J; junction bases unmatched: 9. Germline V gene data show CDR1 as GTSNPN and CDR2 as SVGIG (reference sequence).

The chain is built from TRBV7-2 and TRBJ1-4, with TRBD1 matching 9 bases. This CDR3 spans 15 amino acids. After removal of 5 bases from V and 7 bases from J, the junction contained 8 bases not matched to a gene. CDR1 and CDR2 (germline): SGHTA, FQGNSA. The DNA of the CDR3 is TGTGCCAGCAGCCCAAACAGGGGGCGTTTTGAAAAACTGTTTTTT. This encodes CASSPNRGRFEKLFF.

The V call is TRBV28, the J call TRBJ2-5, with D possibly being TRBD2 (6 bases). Trimming removed 6 bases at V and 4 bases at J, with 15 bases between. The CDR3 loop spans 14 amino acids. Germline V CDR1 and CDR2: MDHEN, SYDVKM. CDR3 sequence: CASSPTPAGETQYF. The CDR3 DNA reads TGTGCCAGCAGCCCTACACCAGCGGGAGAGACCCAGTACTTC.

The V call is TRBV7-9, the J call TRBJ2-5; TRBD2 might be the D (6 bases). In germline, CDR1 is SEHNR, CDR2 FQNEAQ (reference sequence). This CDR3 spans 14 amino acids. V was pared by 5 bases and J by 3 bases, with 13 bases between. The CDR3 DNA reads as TGTGCCAGCAGCCCCGGGGGTCGGGAAGAGACCCAGTACTTC. Its translation: CASSPGGREETQYF.

The chain uses TRBV2 and TRBJ2-3; a possible D gene is TRBD1 (6 bases). The CDR3 covers 15 residues. Trimming pared 7 bases from V and 1 base from J, leaving 15 bases between. Per the germline V gene, CDR1 is SNHLY and CDR2 is FYNNEI. CDR3 residues: CASKQQGSGTDTQYF. The CDR3 DNA reads TGTGCCAGCAAACAACAGGGATCGGGCACAGATACGCAGTATTTT.

The V and J genes are TRBV25-1 and TRBJ2-5; TRBD1 aligns across 7 bases. Looked up from germline, CDR1 is MGHDK and CDR2 is SYGVNS. This CDR3 has 13 amino acids. With V trimmed by 6 bases and J by 1 base, 2 bases remained unmatched. The CDR3 region is CASSTGVQETQYF. DNA of the CDR3: TGTGCCAGCAGCACAGGGGTCCAAGAGACCCAGTACTTC.

The chain is built from TRBV5-1 and TRBJ1-2; D is possibly TRBD1 (5 bases). Germline CDR1 is SGHRS and CDR2 is YFSETQ. This CDR3 comprises 14 residues. Deletions cut 0 bases from V and 6 bases from J, with 12 bases between. The CDR3 nucleotides read TGCGCCAGCAGCTTGGAAACAGGAAGACATGGCTACACCTTC. Amino acids: CASSLETGRHGYTF. Filled out from reference TRBV5-1 and TRBJ1-2, the complete variable domain reads KAGVTQTPRYLIKTRGQQVTLSCSPISGHRSVSWYQQTPGQGLQFLFEYFSETQRNKGNFPGRFSGRQFSNSRSEMNVSTLELGDSALYLCASSLETGRHGYTFGSGTRLTVV.

The rearrangement joins TRBV19 to TRBJ1-4; 7 nucleotides align to TRBD1. The CDR3 has 14 amino acids. V trimming: 5 bases; J trimming: 8 bases; junction bases outside the gene matches: 8. The germline gives CDR1 LNHDA, CDR2 SQIVND (reference sequence). CDR3 protein: CASSRQGVTEKLFF. DNA of the CDR3: TGTGCCAGTAGTCGACAGGGAGTGACGGAAAAACTGTTTTTT. Filled out from reference TRBV19 and TRBJ1-4, the complete variable domain reads DGGITQSPKYLFRKEGQNVTLSCEQNLNHDAMYWYRQDPGQGLRLIYYSQIVNDFQKGDIAEGYSVSREKKESFPLTVTSAQKNPTAFYLCASSRQGVTEKLFFGSGTQLSVL.

This clone was seen a handful of times. The rearrangement links TRBV30 to TRBJ2-1; D ambiguous. Germline CDR1 GTSNPN, CDR2 SVGIG (reference sequence). V was shortened by 1 base and J by 4 bases, with 11 bases between the two germline ends. The CDR3 covers 14 residues. The DNA for the CDR3 is TGTGCCTGGAGTGGCACAGATAAATACAATGAGCAGTTCTTC. Amino acids: CAWSGTDKYNEQFF.

The CDR3 loop reads CASTVSGGMNYNEQFF. The CDR3 coding sequence is TGTGCCAGCACCGTGAGCGGGGGGATGAATTACAATGAGCAGTTCTTC. The chain couples TRBV7-6 to TRBJ2-1, with 9 nucleotides matching TRBD2. CDR1 is SGHVS, CDR2 FNYEAQ, per germline. This CDR3 comprises 16 residues. V lost 7 bases to trimming and J lost 4 bases; unmatched junction nucleotides: 11.

This clone was seen only a few times. V usage is TRBV7-2 and J usage is TRBJ2-1; D ambiguous. The CDR3 runs 12 residues. The germline V and J ends were trimmed by 5 bases and 7 bases, with 9 bases remaining between them. Germline V gene sequence: CDR1 SGHTA, CDR2 FQGNSA. The CDR3 sequence: CASSLSPNEQFF. The CDR3 nucleotides are TGTGCCAGCAGCCTAAGCCCTAATGAGCAGTTCTTC.

The chain is built from TRBV19 and TRBJ2-7, with D possibly being TRBD1 (6 bases). The CDR3 runs to 14 residues. Per the germline V gene, CDR1 is LNHDA and CDR2 is SQIVND (reference sequence). Trimming cost V 5 bases and J 2 bases, with 13 bases left between them. The CDR3 DNA reads as TGTGCCAGTAGTTCGCAGGGGCGAACCTACGAGCAGTACTTC. It specifies CASSSQGRTYEQYF.

This clone came up a few times. This sequence joins TRBV2 and TRBJ2-7; 11 bases are a match to TRBD1. Germline values: CDR1 SNHLY, CDR2 FYNNEI. This CDR3 is 14 amino acids long. After removal of 4 bases from V and 6 bases from J, the junction contained 5 bases not matched to a gene. The CDR3 nucleotides read TGTGCCAGCAGTGTCCGGACAGGGGGCTCCGAGCAGTACTTC. This encodes CASSVRTGGSEQYF. The full variable domain, rest sourced from reference TRBV2 and TRBJ2-7, is EPEVTQTPSHQVTQMGQEVILRCVPISNHLYFYWYRQILGQKVEFLVSFYNNEISEKSEIFDDQFSVERPDGSNFTLKIRSTKLEDSAMYFCASSVRTGGSEQYFGPGTRLTVT.

This clone was counted a single time. This chain joins TRBV5-6 and TRBJ1-1; no firm D call. The CDR3 covers 15 residues. Germline values: CDR1 SGHDT, CDR2 YYEEEE. With 0 bases removed from V and 0 bases from J, the gap between germline ends came to 9 bases. The CDR3 nucleotides are TGTGCCAGCAGCTTGGCCGGGTCCCTGAACACTGAAGCTTTCTTT. Amino acid sequence: CASSLAGSLNTEAFF.

The CDR3 coding sequence is TGTGCCAGCAGCCAAGTCAGCGCAGCCTACGAGCAGTACTTC. Translation: CASSQVSAAYEQYF. The genes are TRBV14 and TRBJ2-7; D is undetermined. The CDR3 runs to 14 residues. V lost 1 base and J 2 bases, leaving 9 bases between the germline ends. CDR1 and CDR2 from the germline V gene are SGHDN and FVKESK.

The chain recombines TRBV5-4 with TRBJ2-3; D uncertain. The CDR3 spans 15 residues. With 0 bases removed from V and 6 bases from J, the gap between germline ends came to 14 bases. Germline loops: CDR1 SGHNT, CDR2 YYREEE (reference sequence). CDR3 sequence: CASSLDSSSSDTQYF. The CDR3 coding sequence is TGTGCCAGCAGCTTGGATTCCAGTTCATCTGATACGCAGTATTTT.